Listed here are 5 T cell receptor beta chains from one sample, sequenced in a study of Ad26.COV2.S vaccination and SARS-CoV-2 variants (dated by TCRdb to about 2021). Libraries came from the immunoSEQ multiplex PCR assay. TCRdb mirrors the immuneACCESS table, restricted to in-frame sequences. Some clones are absent from its copies; in checked studies, under half trace to an unresolved V gene, and the reason for the others is unknown. In all, the sample holds approximately 360,000 clones, and around 82% of those were seen once. The top ten clones comprise 7% to 9.5% of the sample. The sample's treatment or condition label, decoded: some 19 received Ad26.COV2.S at low or high dose, single or two shots; a few received placebo; per-sample allocation not given. For vaccine and placebo recipients, the sequenced repertoires came from samples collected on day 63 after the first injection. The sample was peripheral blood, taken in a trial of Ad26.COV2.S vaccine versus placebo. Receptors originate from a person aged 18-65 years who received the Ad26.COV2.S COVID-19 vaccine or a placebo.

This chain links TRBV18 with TRBJ1-4; D possibly corresponds to TRBD1 (5 bases). The germline V gene encodes CDR1 KGHSH and CDR2 LQKENI. The CDR3 covers 16 residues. V was shortened by 3 bases and J by 0 bases, with 11 bases between the two germline ends. The CDR3 bases are TGTGCCAGCTCACCCCTCTACAGGCCAACTAATGAAAAACTGTTTTTT. As protein: CASSPLYRPTNEKLFF. The full variable domain, its missing parts supplied by reference TRBV18 and TRBJ1-4, is NAGVMQNPRHLVRRRGQEARLRCSPMKGHSHVYWYRQLPEEGLKFMVYLQKENIIDESGMPKERFSAEFPKEGPSILRIQQVVRGDSAAYFCASSPLYRPTNEKLFFGSGTQLSVL.

The chain recombines TRBV7-6 with TRBJ2-7, with D unresolved. With 2 bases removed from V and 0 bases from J, the gap between germline ends came to 17 bases. The CDR3 extends over 17 amino acids. CDR1 is SGHVS and CDR2 is FNYEAQ in the germline V gene. CDR3 in DNA: TGTGCCAGCAGCTTAAATTACAGCGCACCTAACTCCTACGAGCAGTACTTC. It is translated as CASSLNYSAPNSYEQYF.

This chain uses TRBV19 with TRBJ1-4; D is ambiguous. Trimming removed 3 bases at V and 6 bases at J, with 11 bases between. The CDR3 sequence is 14 residues long. Germline-derived CDR1 and CDR2 are LNHDA and SQIVND (reference sequence). The CDR3 nucleotides are TGTGCCAGTAGTATTGTCCCCCGTGATGAAAAACTGTTTTTT. The encoded protein is CASSIVPRDEKLFF.

The chain links TRBV7-7 to TRBJ2-2, with a possible D match to TRBD2 (6 bases). Germline V gene data show CDR1 as SSHAT and CDR2 as FNYEAQ (reference sequence). The CDR3 length is 15 residues. V was pared by 4 bases and J by 7 bases, with 16 bases between. This CDR3 reads CASSSRDFLNGELFF. The CDR3 DNA follows: TGTGCCAGCAGCTCCCGGGACTTCTTGAACGGGGAGCTGTTTTTT.

V gene TRBV11-3 combines with J gene TRBJ2-7; 7 nucleotides agree with TRBD2. This CDR3 is built from 16 residues. V gave up 6 bases and J gave up 4 bases; unmatched junction bases: 15. Germline CDR1 and CDR2: SGHNT and YENEEA. DNA for the CDR3: TGTGCCAGCAGTTCTTTCAGCGGGAAAGCCTTTTACGAGCAGTACTTC. Translated: CASSSFSGKAFYEQYF.